One sample yielded the 30 T cell receptor beta chains listed below, sequenced in a study of T cell responses to AZD1222 COVID-19 vaccine. Clones were sequenced by immunoSEQ multiplex PCR, and TCRdb holds only the in-frame ones, with some missing. The profile shows approximately 130,000 clones, around nine tenths of them singletons. The sample was peripheral blood, taken on day 0 of AZD1222 vaccination. All receptors derive from an adult in good health.

The CDR3 here is CASSLVVGSNTEAFF. CDR3 nucleotides: TGTGCCAGCAGCTTAGTAGTAGGGAGTAACACTGAAGCTTTCTTT. The gene calls are TRBV11-2 and TRBJ1-1; D gene unclear. The CDR3 has 15 amino acids. The ends were cut back, 1 base at V and 2 bases at J, with 11 bases in the middle. Germline CDR1 is SGHAT and CDR2 is FQNNGV.

The genes are TRBV29-1 and TRBJ1-5, with TRBD1 as a possible D gene (5 bases). With 6 bases removed from V and 9 bases from J, the gap between germline ends came to 15 bases. This CDR3 has 12 residues. Germline V gene lookup returns CDR1 SQVTM and CDR2 ANQGSEA. This CDR3 is CSVGDGPGPQHF. CDR3 DNA sequence: TGCAGCGTAGGGGACGGCCCGGGGCCCCAGCATTTT.

The chain employs TRBV5-1 and TRBJ2-4; TRBD1 or TRBD2 may be the D gene (6 bases each). V was pared by 2 bases and J by 8 bases, with 11 bases between. There are 13 residues in the CDR3. Germline V gene sequence: CDR1 SGHRS, CDR2 YFSETQ. The CDR3 bases are TGCGCCAGCAGCTTCGCAGGGGAGGACATTCAGTACTTC. This sequence encodes CASSFAGEDIQYF.

The chain links TRBV7-2 to TRBJ2-1; 7 bases agree with TRBD1. Trimming took 6 bases from V and 12 from J; bases not matched to a gene: 11. Germline loops: CDR1 SGHTA, CDR2 FQGNSA. The CDR3 contains 13 residues. CDR3 DNA: TGTGCCAGCAGACACCGGACAGGCCTGGGGCAGTTCTTC. It codes for CASRHRTGLGQFF.

This clone was detected a few times. The chain has TRBV19 and TRBJ2-1; the D gene is possibly TRBD1 (6 bases). Germline V gene lookup returns CDR1 LNHDA and CDR2 SQIVND (reference sequence). The CDR3 consists of 16 residues. The V and J ends lost 3 bases and 9 bases respectively, with 21 bases between them. CDR3 in amino acids: CASSIQTGFSTGEQFF. In DNA form, the CDR3 reads TGTGCCAGTAGTATTCAAACAGGTTTCTCGACAGGTGAGCAGTTCTTC.

This chain links TRBV27 with TRBJ2-4; 11 bases are a match to TRBD1. Trimming took 0 bases from V and 10 from J; bases not matched to a gene: 2. The germline V gene has CDR1 MNHEY and CDR2 SMNVEV (reference sequence). CDR3 length: 14 residues. CDR3 in DNA: TGTGCCAGCAGTTTATCGGACAGGGGGCGAATTCAGTACTTC. The encoded protein is CASSLSDRGRIQYF.

The genes are TRBV11-2 and TRBJ2-3; perhaps TRBD2 as D (7 bases). The CDR3 is made up of 17 amino acids. Trimming pared 5 bases from V and 1 base from J, leaving 19 bases between. Germline CDR1 SGHAT, CDR2 FQNNGV. This CDR3 reads CASSIRGGGLGTDTQYF. CDR3 coding DNA: TGTGCCAGCAGCATTAGAGGGGGGGGCCTGGGCACAGATACGCAGTATTTT.

V usage is TRBV30 and J usage is TRBJ1-1; the D gene is possibly TRBD1 (5 bases). This CDR3 contains 16 residues. Trimming left V 3 bases short and J 1 base short, with 18 bases between. Per germline, CDR1 GTSNPN and CDR2 SVGIG (reference sequence). This CDR3 is CAWSTVGLQGNTEAFF. CDR3 bases: TGTGCCTGGAGCACGGTGGGACTGCAAGGGAACACTGAAGCTTTCTTT.

This clone was detected once. The V and J genes are TRBV7-8 and TRBJ1-1; the D gene is possibly TRBD1 (5 bases). This CDR3 comprises 16 residues. Trimming took off 0 bases at V and 4 bases at J, with 15 bases between the two ends. Germline V CDR1 and CDR2: SGHVS, FQNEAQ. The CDR3 sequence is CASSLAGVFGTTEAFF. The CDR3 DNA follows: TGTGCCAGCAGCTTAGCCGGGGTTTTTGGGACCACTGAAGCTTTCTTT.

The rearrangement joins TRBV19 to TRBJ1-6, with D possibly matching TRBD1 (6 bases). This CDR3 spans 14 amino acids. V dropped 4 bases and J dropped 7 bases, with 11 bases sitting between them. CDR1 is LNHDA, CDR2 SQIVND, per germline (reference sequence). Written as DNA, the CDR3 is TGTGCCAGTAGTAGAGGACAGCCAAATTCACCCCTCCACTTT. Amino acids: CASSRGQPNSPLHF.

V and J are TRBV7-3 and TRBJ1-1; possible D gene TRBD1, 6 bases. Germline V gene lookup returns CDR1 SGHTA and CDR2 FQGTGA. The V end lost 2 bases, the J end lost 0 bases, and 13 bases lay between the germline ends. The CDR3 loop spans 16 amino acids. The CDR3 region has the DNA TGTGCCAGCAGCTTAGGCCCCAGGGGTTTGAACACTGAAGCTTTCTTT. It codes for CASSLGPRGLNTEAFF.

This clone was observed once. This chain connects TRBV4-1 to TRBJ2-7, with D uncertain. The CDR3 contains 20 residues. V was clipped by 7 bases and J by 4 bases, with 35 bases between them. Germline assignment: CDR1 MGHRA and CDR2 YSYEKL. In DNA form, the CDR3 reads TGCGCCAGCACCAGCTCCCCGTACCCCTTACTGGAACGGACCGGGTACGAGCAGTACTTC. It translates to CASTSSPYPLLERTGYEQYF.

The chain uses TRBV11-2 and TRBJ1-1, with a possible D match to TRBD1 (5 bases). This CDR3 is 12 amino acids long. Germline CDR1 reads SGHAT; CDR2 reads FQNNGV. The V end was cut by 5 bases, the J end by 10 bases, with 14 bases between. The CDR3: CASSPGSFGAFF. The CDR3 nucleotides read TGTGCCAGCAGCCCAGGGTCATTCGGAGCTTTCTTT. Full variable domain (outside the CDR3, taken from reference TRBV11-2 and TRBJ1-1): EAGVAQSPRYKIIEKRQSVAFWCNPISGHATLYWYQQILGQGPKLLIQFQNNGVVDDSQLPKDRFSAERLKGVDSTLKIQPAKLEDSAVYLCASSPGSFGAFFGQGTRLTVV.

V is TRBV28 and J is TRBJ1-2; the D gene is possibly TRBD1 (6 bases). CDR1 and CDR2 (germline): MDHEN, SYDVKM. The CDR3 covers 15 residues. Trimming shortened V by 2 bases and J by 4 bases, and 14 bases separated the two germline ends. The DNA for the CDR3 is TGTGCCAGCAGTTTAAAACAGGGACCCTTCTATGGCTACACCTTC. It specifies CASSLKQGPFYGYTF.

This chain joins TRBV10-3 and TRBJ1-4, with TRBD1 as a possible D gene (6 bases). The V and J ends lost 4 bases and 2 bases respectively, with 11 bases between them. The CDR3 contains 15 residues. The germline CDR1 and CDR2 sequences are ENHRY and SYGVKD. The DNA of the CDR3 is TGTGCCATCAGTGGCCAGGGGCGCACTAATGAAAAACTGTTTTTT. This gives the protein CAISGQGRTNEKLFF.

This clone showed up just once. This chain connects TRBV6-5 to TRBJ2-2, with D tentatively TRBD2 (5 bases). Germline V CDR1 and CDR2: MNHEY, SVGAGI. This CDR3 has 14 amino acids. Trimming cost V 6 bases and J 0 bases, with 8 bases left between them. As DNA, the CDR3 is TGTGCCAGCAGGAGGGCCACGAACACCGGGGAGCTGTTTTTT. This encodes CASRRATNTGELFF.

V is TRBV5-4 and J is TRBJ2-1; 10 nucleotides line up with TRBD2. V was pared by 7 bases and J by 9 bases, with 13 bases of the junction left unmatched. CDR3 length equals 15 residues. Per germline, CDR1 SGHNT and CDR2 YYREEE (reference sequence). CDR3 nucleotide sequence: TGTGCCAGCGGATATAGCGGGGGGATCGTCGGTGAGCAGTTCTTC. Amino acid sequence: CASGYSGGIVGEQFF.

This rearrangement joins TRBV6-5 to TRBJ1-2; possibly TRBD1 for D (6 bases). The CDR3 length is 15 residues. Per germline, CDR1 MNHEY and CDR2 SVGAGI. V lost 7 bases, J lost 8 bases, and 23 bases lay in between. The CDR3: CASKKPQGTYGGYTF. Here the CDR3 DNA reads TGTGCCAGCAAAAAACCGCAGGGGACCTATGGGGGCTACACCTTC.

In the case of this clone: Distinct nucleotide sequences in the sample also encode this CDR3. The V call is TRBV29-1, the J call TRBJ2-7; 8 bases match TRBD1. J lost 1 base, V lost 6 bases, and 2 bases had no gene match. This CDR3 is built from 12 residues. Germline values: CDR1 SQVTM, CDR2 ANQGSEA. The CDR3 loop is CSVRTGSYEQYF. CDR3 nucleotides: TGCAGCGTCCGGACAGGGTCCTACGAGCAGTACTTC.

This chain connects TRBV23-1 to TRBJ1-3; D may be TRBD1 (5 bases). TRBV23-1 counts as an open reading frame of uncertain function. The V end lost 11 bases, the J end lost 0 bases, and 26 bases lay between the germline ends. CDR3 length: 18 residues. In DNA, the CDR3 is TGCGCCGGGGCCCCGTTGGACGGAGTTGGTCTCTCTGGAAACACCATATATTTT. This translates into CAGAPLDGVGLSGNTIYF.

On this clone itself: The sample has other DNA sequences that encode this CDR3 too. The rearrangement links TRBV19 to TRBJ1-1, with D tentatively TRBD1 (5 bases). CDR3 length: 13 amino acids. Germline CDR1 is LNHDA and CDR2 is SQIVND (reference sequence). The V and J ends lost 4 bases and 2 bases respectively, with 8 bases between them. CDR3 sequence: CASSTTGNTEAFF. CDR3 nucleotide sequence: TGTGCCAGTAGTACCACAGGTAACACTGAAGCTTTCTTT.

This clone was counted a single time. The chain recombines TRBV28 with TRBJ2-4, with no clear D. This CDR3 has 11 residues. Germline V gene data show CDR1 as MDHEN and CDR2 as SYDVKM. V lost 5 bases to trimming and J lost 8 bases, with 7 bases between them. CDR3 DNA sequence: TGTGCCAGCAGTCATCTTCACATTCAGTACTTC. It translates to CASSHLHIQYF. The full variable domain, completed using reference TRBV28 and TRBJ2-4, is DVKVTQSSRYLVKRTGEKVFLECVQDMDHENMFWYRQDPGLGLRLIYFSYDVKMKEKGDIPEGYSVSREKKERFSLILESASTNQTSMYLCASSHLHIQYFGAGTRLSVL.

The genes are TRBV18 and TRBJ2-1, with no clear D. CDR3 length: 14 residues. V shed 6 bases and J shed 5 bases, with 14 bases lying between them. Looked up from germline, CDR1 is KGHSH and CDR2 is LQKENI. Here the CDR3 DNA reads TGTGCCAGCTCGCGTGGTACGGCAAACAATGAGCAGTTCTTC. Encoded protein: CASSRGTANNEQFF.

The CDR3 spells CASTTSPQGNTIYF. The CDR3 DNA is TGCGCCAGCACCACCAGCCCCCAAGGAAACACCATATATTTT. V gene TRBV4-1 combines with J gene TRBJ1-3; D unclear. Trimming shortened V by 7 bases and J by 4 bases, and 14 bases separated the two germline ends. The V gene's germline CDR1 is MGHRA and CDR2 YSYEKL. CDR3 size: 14 residues.

The chain links TRBV14 to TRBJ1-5; D not resolved. This CDR3 spans 12 amino acids. CDR1 SGHDN and CDR2 FVKESK come from the germline V gene. The ends were cut back, 1 base at V and 4 bases at J, with 2 bases in the middle. CDR3 amino acids: CASSQANQPQHF. CDR3 sequence (DNA): TGTGCCAGCAGCCAAGCGAATCAGCCCCAGCATTTT.

The J gene is TRBJ2-7, the V gene TRBV5-3; D unresolved. TRBV5-3 counts as an open reading frame of uncertain function. V lost 2 bases and J lost 3, with 15 bases in between. The CDR3 extends over 15 amino acids. The CDR3 loop reads CARSFIWQVGYEQYF. CDR3 coding DNA: TGTGCCAGAAGCTTTATTTGGCAGGTGGGCTACGAGCAGTACTTC.

Only one count was recorded for this clone. The V call is TRBV7-8, the J call TRBJ2-1; no definite D call. Germline V gives CDR1 SGHVS, CDR2 FQNEAQ. CDR3 length: 15 amino acids. Trimming removed 4 bases from V and 6 bases from J, with 16 bases in between. CDR3 region: CASSYLAVPGNEQFF. The CDR3 DNA reads TGTGCCAGCAGCTATTTAGCCGTTCCCGGCAATGAGCAGTTCTTC.

The chain recombines TRBV6-5 with TRBJ1-2; a weak D match, TRBD1 (5 bases). The V end was cut by 9 bases, the J end by 0 bases, with 5 bases between. This CDR3 spans 11 amino acids. CDR1 is MNHEY, CDR2 SVGAGI, per germline. The CDR3 region is CARGANYGYTF. In DNA form, the CDR3 reads TGTGCCAGAGGGGCTAACTATGGCTACACCTTC.

The chain carries TRBV29-1 and TRBJ2-7, with D unclear. Germline V gives CDR1 SQVTM, CDR2 ANQGSEA. CDR3 length: 14 amino acids. The germline V and J ends were trimmed by 4 bases and 5 bases, with 18 bases remaining between them. CDR3 protein: CSVAERSYLNEQYF. Here the CDR3 DNA reads TGCAGCGTTGCTGAGAGATCCTATCTCAACGAGCAGTACTTC.

V gene TRBV7-6 combines with J gene TRBJ1-6; D perhaps matches TRBD1 (6 bases). V shed 1 base and J shed 2 bases, with 12 bases lying between them. Germline CDR1 reads SGHVS; CDR2 reads FNYEAQ. The CDR3 loop spans 17 amino acids. CDR3 protein: CASSLGVRGTYNSPLHF. The DNA for the CDR3 is TGTGCCAGCAGCTTAGGGGTCAGGGGCACCTATAATTCACCCCTCCACTTT. The complete variable domain, with remaining parts taken from reference TRBV7-6 and TRBJ1-6, reads GAGVSQSPRYKVTKRGQDVALRCDPISGHVSLYWYRQALGQGPEFLTYFNYEAQQDKSGLPNDRFSAERPEGSISTLTIQRTEQRDSAMYRCASSLGVRGTYNSPLHFGNGTRLTVT.